The 5 T cell receptor beta chains presented below share a single source sample, sequenced in a study of blood T cell repertoires in COVID-19. Using immunoSEQ multiplex PCR, the repertoire was profiled, and TCRdb retains in-frame clones only, with some absent. The sample includes roughly 190,000 clones, about 83% seen only once; the top ten take around 5.5%. The sequenced sample consisted of peripheral blood. These receptors all stem from a woman between 70 and 85 years old with active or convalescent COVID-19.

The chain has TRBV9 and TRBJ2-1; weak D call: TRBD2 (5 bases). The CDR3 spans 13 residues. Trimming removed 0 bases at V and 8 bases at J, with 9 bases between. Germline loops: CDR1 SGDLS, CDR2 YYNGEE. CDR3 loop: CASSVVGVDEQFF. CDR3 nucleotides: TGTGCCAGCAGCGTAGTCGGGGTCGATGAGCAGTTCTTC.

The chain employs TRBV6-5 and TRBJ2-7; a weak D match, TRBD2 (5 bases). The CDR3 is made up of 14 amino acids. CDR1 and CDR2 from the germline V gene are MNHEY and SVGAGI. The V and J ends lost 6 bases and 7 bases respectively, with 19 bases between them. The CDR3 DNA sequence: TGTGCCAGCAGCCCGGTAGCACCCACGGGGGAGCAGTACTTC. Its translation is CASSPVAPTGEQYF.

J is TRBJ2-2 and V is TRBV27, with 7 bases identical to TRBD1. V was clipped by 7 bases and J by 6 bases; unmatched bases: 11. Germline V lookup: CDR1 MNHEY, CDR2 SMNVEV (reference sequence). The CDR3 has 15 amino acids. CDR3 sequence: CASTLKGAVPGELFF. CDR3 DNA sequence: TGTGCCAGCACCCTAAAGGGGGCGGTTCCCGGGGAGCTGTTTTTT.

V gene TRBV2 combines with J gene TRBJ1-2; no definite D call. The CDR3 spans 13 residues. From germline, CDR1 is SNHLY and CDR2 FYNNEI. V was shortened by 8 bases and J by 1 base, with 11 bases between the two germline ends. CDR3 sequence (DNA): TGTGCCAGCCGGGAAGCCATTAACTATGGCTACACCTTC. It codes for CASREAINYGYTF.

This clone was recorded only once. The genes are TRBV18 and TRBJ2-5; 7 bases line up with TRBD1. Germline trimming cut 5 bases from V and 2 bases from J; bases unmatched to any gene: 2. CDR3 length equals 13 residues. The germline V gene has CDR1 KGHSH and CDR2 LQKENI. The CDR3 spells CASSSGQQETQYF. CDR3 in DNA: TGTGCCAGCTCATCGGGACAGCAAGAGACCCAGTACTTC.